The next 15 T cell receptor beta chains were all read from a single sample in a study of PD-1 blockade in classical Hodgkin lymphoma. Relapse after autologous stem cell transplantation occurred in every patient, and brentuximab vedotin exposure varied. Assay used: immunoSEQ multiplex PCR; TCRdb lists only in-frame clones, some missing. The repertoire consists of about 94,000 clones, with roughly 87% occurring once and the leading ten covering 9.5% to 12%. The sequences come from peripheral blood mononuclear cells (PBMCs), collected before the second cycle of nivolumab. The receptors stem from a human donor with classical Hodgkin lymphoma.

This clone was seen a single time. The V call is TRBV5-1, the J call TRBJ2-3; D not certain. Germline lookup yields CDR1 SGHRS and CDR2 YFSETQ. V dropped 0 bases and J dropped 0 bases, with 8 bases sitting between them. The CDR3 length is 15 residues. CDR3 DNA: TGCGCCAGCAGCTTGGGATACGCCAGCACAGATACGCAGTATTTT. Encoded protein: CASSLGYASTDTQYF. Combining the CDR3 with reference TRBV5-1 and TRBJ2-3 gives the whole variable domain KAGVTQTPRYLIKTRGQQVTLSCSPISGHRSVSWYQQTPGQGLQFLFEYFSETQRNKGNFPGRFSGRQFSNSRSEMNVSTLELGDSALYLCASSLGYASTDTQYFGPGTRLTVL.

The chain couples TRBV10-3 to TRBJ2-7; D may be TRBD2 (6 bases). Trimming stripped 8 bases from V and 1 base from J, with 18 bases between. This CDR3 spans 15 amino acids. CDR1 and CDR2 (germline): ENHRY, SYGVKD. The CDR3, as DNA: TGTGCCATCTCCCCCTGGGGGACTGAGTCCTACGAGCAGTACTTC. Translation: CAISPWGTESYEQYF.

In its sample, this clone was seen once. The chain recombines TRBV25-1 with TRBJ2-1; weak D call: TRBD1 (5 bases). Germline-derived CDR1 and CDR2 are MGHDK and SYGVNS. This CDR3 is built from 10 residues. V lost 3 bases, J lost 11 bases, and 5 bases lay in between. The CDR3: CASSEGQQFF. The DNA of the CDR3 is TGTGCCAGCAGTGAGGGGCAGCAGTTCTTC.

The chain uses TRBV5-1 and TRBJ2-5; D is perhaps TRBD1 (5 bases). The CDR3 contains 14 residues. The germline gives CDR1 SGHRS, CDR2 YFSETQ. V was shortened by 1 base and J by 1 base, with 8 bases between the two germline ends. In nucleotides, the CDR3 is TGCGCCAGCAGCTTGCAGGGATCCCAAGAGACCCAGTACTTC. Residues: CASSLQGSQETQYF.

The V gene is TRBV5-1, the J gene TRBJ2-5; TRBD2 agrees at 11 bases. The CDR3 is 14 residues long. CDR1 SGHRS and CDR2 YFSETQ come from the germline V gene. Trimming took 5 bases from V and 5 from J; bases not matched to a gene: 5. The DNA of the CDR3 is TGCGCCAGCAGTTTAACTAGCGGGGGCGAGACCCAGTACTTC. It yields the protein CASSLTSGGETQYF.

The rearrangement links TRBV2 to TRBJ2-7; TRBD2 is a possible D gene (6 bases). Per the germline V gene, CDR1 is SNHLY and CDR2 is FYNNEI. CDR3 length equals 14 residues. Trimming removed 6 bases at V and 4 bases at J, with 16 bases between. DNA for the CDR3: TGTGCCAGCAGGGAGTTGGGCGGGAAGTACGAGCAGTACTTC. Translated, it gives CASRELGGKYEQYF. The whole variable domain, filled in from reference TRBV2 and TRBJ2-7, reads EPEVTQTPSHQVTQMGQEVILRCVPISNHLYFYWYRQILGQKVEFLVSFYNNEISEKSEIFDDQFSVERPDGSNFTLKIRSTKLEDSAMYFCASRELGGKYEQYFGPGTRLTVT.

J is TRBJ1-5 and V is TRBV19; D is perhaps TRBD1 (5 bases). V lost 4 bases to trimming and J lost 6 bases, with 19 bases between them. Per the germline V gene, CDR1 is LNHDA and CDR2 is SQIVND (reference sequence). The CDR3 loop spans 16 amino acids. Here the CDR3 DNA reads TGTGCCAGTAGTAGACCCTCCGGGACTAACGGTCAGCCCCAGCATTTT. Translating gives CASSRPSGTNGQPQHF.

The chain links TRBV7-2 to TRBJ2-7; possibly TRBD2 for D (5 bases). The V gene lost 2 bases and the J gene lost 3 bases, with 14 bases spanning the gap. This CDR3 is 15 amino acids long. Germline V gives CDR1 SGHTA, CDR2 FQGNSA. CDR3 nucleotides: TGTGCCAGCAGCTTAACCTCTAGCCCTAGCTACGAGCAGTACTTC. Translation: CASSLTSSPSYEQYF.

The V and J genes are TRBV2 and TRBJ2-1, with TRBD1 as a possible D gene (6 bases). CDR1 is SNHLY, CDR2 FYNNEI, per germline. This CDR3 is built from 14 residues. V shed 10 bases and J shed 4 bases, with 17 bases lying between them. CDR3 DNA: TGTGCCACCCTGATACAGGGACGATACAATGAGCAGTTCTTC. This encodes CATLIQGRYNEQFF.

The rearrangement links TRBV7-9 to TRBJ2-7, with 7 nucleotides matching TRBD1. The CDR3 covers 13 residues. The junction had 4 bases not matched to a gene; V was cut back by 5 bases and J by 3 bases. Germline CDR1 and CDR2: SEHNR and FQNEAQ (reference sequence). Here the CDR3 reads CASSRTGYYEQYF. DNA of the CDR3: TGTGCCAGCAGCCGGACAGGTTACTACGAGCAGTACTTC.

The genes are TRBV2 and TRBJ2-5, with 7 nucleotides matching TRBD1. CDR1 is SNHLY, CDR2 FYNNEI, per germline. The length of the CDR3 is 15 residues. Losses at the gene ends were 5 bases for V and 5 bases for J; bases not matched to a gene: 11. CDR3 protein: CASSTQGQRDETQYF. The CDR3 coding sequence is TGTGCCAGCAGTACCCAGGGACAGAGAGACGAGACCCAGTACTTC.

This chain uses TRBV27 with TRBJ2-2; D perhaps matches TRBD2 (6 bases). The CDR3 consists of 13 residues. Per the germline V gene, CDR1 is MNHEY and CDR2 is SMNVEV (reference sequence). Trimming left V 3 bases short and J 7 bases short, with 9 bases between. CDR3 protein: CASSFRSGGELFF. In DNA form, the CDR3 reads TGTGCCAGCAGTTTCCGTAGCGGCGGGGAGCTGTTTTTT.

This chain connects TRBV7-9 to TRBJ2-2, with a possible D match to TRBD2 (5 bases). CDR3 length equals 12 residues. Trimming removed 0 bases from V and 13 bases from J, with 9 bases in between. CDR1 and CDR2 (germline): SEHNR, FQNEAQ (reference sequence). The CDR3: CASSLASLGLFF. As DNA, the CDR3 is TGTGCCAGCAGCTTAGCCTCACTAGGGCTGTTTTTT.

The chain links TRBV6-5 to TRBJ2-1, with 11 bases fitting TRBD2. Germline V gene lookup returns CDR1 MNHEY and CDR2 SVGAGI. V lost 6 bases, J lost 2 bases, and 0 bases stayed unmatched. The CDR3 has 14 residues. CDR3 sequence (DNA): TGTGCCAGCAGGACTAGCGGGACCTACAATGAGCAGTTCTTC. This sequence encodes CASRTSGTYNEQFF.

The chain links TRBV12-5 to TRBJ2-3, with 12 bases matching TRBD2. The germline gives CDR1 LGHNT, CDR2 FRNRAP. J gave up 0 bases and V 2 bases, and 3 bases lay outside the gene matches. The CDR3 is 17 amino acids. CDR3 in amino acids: CASGLLGTSGSTDTQYF. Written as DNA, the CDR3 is TGTGCTAGTGGTTTGCTCGGGACTAGCGGGAGCACAGATACGCAGTATTTT.